The TCR beta chain under discussion was sequenced for a study of blood T cell repertoires in COVID-19. Assay used: immunoSEQ multiplex PCR; TCRdb lists only in-frame clones, some missing. The sample includes approximately 74,000 clones, 85% to 90% seen only once; the top ten take about 1.2%. The clonotype originates from an older woman with acute or convalescent COVID-19. Material: peripheral blood.

The CDR3 sequence: CASSETGSPGNTIYF. In DNA form, the CDR3 reads TGTGCCAGCAGCGAGACAGGTAGCCCTGGAAACACCATATATTTT. The rearrangement links TRBV9 to TRBJ1-3; D perhaps matches TRBD1 (6 bases). The CDR3 covers 15 residues. Germline V gene sequence: CDR1 SGDLS, CDR2 YYNGEE. V dropped 3 bases and J dropped 2 bases, with 12 bases sitting between them.